This T cell receptor (beta chain) was captured in a study of cytomegalovirus exposure and HLA in healthy donors. Study as a whole: Out of about 190 million T cells, an earlier analysis found some 110 million unique TCR beta sequences in total.

The primer mix had 60 Vbeta and 13 Jbeta primers. TCRdb's table, derived via immunoSEQ multiplex PCR, lists solely in-frame clones and lacks some. Of 150,000 or so clones listed, 70% are singletons. Study findings and constraints: Researchers reported in a later analysis that common viral pathogens appeared linked to several top clusters. Compared with the roughly 700-donor mean, an Asian-associated ancestry cluster reportedly had fewer N-insertions, according to a later analysis. Immune exposure information comprised only CMV serostatus.

Germline CDR1 SEHNR, CDR2 FQNEAQ (reference sequence). There are 15 residues in the CDR3. V dropped 7 bases and J dropped 2; count of bases not matched to a gene: 9. As for this clone: Its specificity is unknown.

The rearrangement links TRBV7-9 to TRBJ2-3; 7 bases agree with TRBD2. The sample consisted of PBMCs. The clonotype was recovered from a man aged 18 to 35 in good health and CMV-seropositive. The CDR3 protein is CASTQQAGTTDTQYF. The CDR3, as DNA: TGTGCCAGCACCCAACAAGCGGGGACCACAGATACGCAGTATTTT.